The 26 T cell receptor beta chains below were found in one sample sequenced in a study of blood T cells in healthy people across ages. The use of a sample-barcoded 5' primer and a J-beta primer mix characterized a second PCR of about 7 to 12 cycles. TCRdb ran MiXCR on the 5' RACE reads and lists one entry per CDR3 protein. The data contain approximately 580,000 distinct CDR3 sequences, around 24% of them singletons. These data are also associated with another study on T cells of mothers and their children.

Specimen: blood. These receptors were collected from a boy between 10 and 17 years old in good health.

This clonotype was observed a few times. The V gene is TRBV7-2, the J gene TRBJ2-5; 12 positions agree with TRBD2. Germline assignment: CDR1 SGHTA and CDR2 FQGNSA. V lost 2 bases, J lost 11 bases, and 9 bases stayed unmatched. This CDR3 is 15 amino acids long. CDR3 nucleotides: TGTGCCAGCAGCTTACGGCGACTAGCGGGAGATGAGCAGTACTTC. Translation gives CASSLRRLAGDEQYF.

This clonotype has just a few counts. An end of the junction differs from the germline gene, which may be a read error. The chain's CDR3 is CSVGQVLQGTQYF. The CDR3 coding sequence is TGCAGCGTCGGACAGGTACTTCAAGGGACCCAGTACTTC. The rearrangement links TRBV29-1 to TRBJ2-7, with TRBD1 identical over 7 bases. With the DNA end fitting TRBJ2-5 better, the J assignment may be wrong. This CDR3 region has 13 residues. Germline V gene data show CDR1 as SQVTM and CDR2 as ANQGSEA.

The chain combines TRBV6-5 with TRBJ2-5; D possibly corresponds to TRBD1 (6 bases). Germline CDR1 and CDR2: MNHEY and SVGAGI. The CDR3 extends over 11 amino acids. V shed 3 bases and J shed 10 bases, with 9 bases lying between them. This CDR3 reads CASSYDRFQYF. DNA for the CDR3: TGTGCCAGCAGTTATGACAGGTTCCAGTACTTC.

The chain has TRBV7-9 and TRBJ1-2; D perhaps matches TRBD1 (6 bases). Trimming removed 0 bases from V and 5 bases from J, with 13 bases in between. Germline V CDR1 and CDR2: SEHNR, FQNEAQ (reference sequence). The CDR3 has 15 amino acids. CDR3 residues: CASSLAPQGAYGYTF. In nucleotides, the CDR3 is TGTGCCAGCAGCTTAGCACCACAGGGAGCGTATGGCTACACCTTC.

This clonotype was found a few times. The chain joins TRBV29-1 to TRBJ2-7; the match to TRBD2 covers 7 bases. With V trimmed by 5 bases and J by 0 bases, 4 bases remained unmatched. The germline V gene encodes CDR1 SQVTM and CDR2 ANQGSEA. The CDR3 has 13 amino acids. In DNA form, the CDR3 reads TGCAGCGTTTCGGGCGGGAGCTCCTACGAGCAGTACTTC. Protein: CSVSGGSSYEQYF.

This clonotype was seen more than once but under ten times. This sequence joins TRBV28 and TRBJ1-2; D unresolved. The CDR3 is 12 amino acids. The germline V and J ends were trimmed by 1 base and 5 bases, with 5 bases remaining between them. Germline-derived CDR1 and CDR2 are MDHEN and SYDVKM. CDR3 in amino acids: CASSLFGYGYTF. CDR3 bases: TGTGCCAGCAGTTTATTCGGGTATGGCTACACCTTC.

Regarding this clonotype: Germline is not matched at one junction end, which may reflect a read error. The rearrangement joins TRBV9 to TRBJ2-3; no reliable D call. Germline CDR1 is SGDLS and CDR2 is YYNGEE. The CDR3 has 13 residues. The DNA for the CDR3 is TGTACCAGCAGCGTAGAAGCGCCAGATACGCTGTACTTT. Translated, it gives CTSSVEAPDTLYF.

This clonotype occurred many times. The chain uses TRBV11-2 and TRBJ1-4, with no clear D. Germline CDR1 reads SGHAT; CDR2 reads FQNNGV. The CDR3 is 18 amino acids. Trimming took 5 bases from V and 1 from J, leaving 20 bases between them. CDR3 residues: CASSAIYESYITNEKLFF. Here the CDR3 DNA reads TGTGCCAGCAGCGCCATTTATGAGTCGTACATAACTAATGAAAAACTGTTTTTT.

As to this clonotype: Relative to the germline gene, one junction end is altered; a read error may explain this. V usage is TRBV20-1 and J usage is TRBJ2-5; TRBD2 aligns across 12 bases. CDR3 length: 15 amino acids. Germline CDR1 is DFQATT and CDR2 is SNEGSKA (reference sequence). The chain's CDR3 is CSARVSGLAGPPGFF. CDR3 nucleotides: TGCAGTGCTAGAGTGTCGGGACTAGCGGGTCCCCCGGGGTTCTTC.

The CDR3 here is CASSQRVGWVYEQYF. The DNA of the CDR3 is TGTGCCAGCAGCCAGAGAGTGGGTTGGGTCTACGAGCAGTACTTC. J is TRBJ2-7 and V is TRBV3-1; D gene unclear. The CDR3 contains 15 residues. The V gene lost 3 bases and the J gene lost 3 bases, with 15 bases spanning the gap. From germline, CDR1 is LGHDT and CDR2 YNNKEL (reference sequence).

This clonotype was detected only a few times. This chain joins TRBV28 and TRBJ2-6, with 7 bases identical to TRBD1. This CDR3 has 18 amino acids. The germline CDR1 and CDR2 sequences are MDHEN and SYDVKM. V was pared by 0 bases and J by 0 bases, with 5 bases of the junction left unmatched. The CDR3 sequence: CASSLWTGILSGANVLTF. Here the CDR3 DNA reads TGTGCCAGCAGTTTATGGACAGGGATCCTCTCTGGGGCCAACGTCCTGACTTTC.

The chain uses TRBV29-1 and TRBJ2-1; D assignment may be TRBD1 or TRBD2 (5 bases each). The CDR3 runs to 13 residues. CDR1 SQVTM and CDR2 ANQGSEA come from the germline V gene. Written as DNA, the CDR3 is TGCTCCAGCGGCTGGGGCCTCGGGGATGAGCAGTTCTTC. This gives the protein CSSGWGLGDEQFF.

V gene TRBV9 combines with J gene TRBJ2-7; D remains ambiguous. There are 15 residues in the CDR3. In germline, CDR1 is SGDLS, CDR2 YYNGEE. The V and J ends lost 0 bases and 2 bases respectively, with 12 bases between them. The CDR3 sequence is CASSVDGGPTYEQYF. The CDR3 region has the DNA TGTGCCAGCAGCGTAGACGGCGGTCCTACCTACGAGCAGTACTTC.

In this sample, this clonotype turned up a few times. The CDR3 region is CASSLAPLDSSYNEQFF. CDR3 nucleotides: TGTGCCAGCAGCTTAGCCCCGCTTGATAGCTCCTACAATGAGCAGTTCTTC. J is TRBJ2-1 and V is TRBV7-2, with D uncertain. The V gene lost 0 bases and the J gene lost 0 bases, with 12 bases spanning the gap. Germline loops: CDR1 SGHTA, CDR2 FQGNSA. The CDR3 is 17 residues long.

The chain links TRBV7-6 to TRBJ2-5; D not certain. TRBJ2-1 explains the end of the DNA better; the J call may be wrong. CDR1 SGHVS and CDR2 FNYEAQ come from the germline V gene. This CDR3 comprises 13 residues. Written as DNA, the CDR3 is TGTGCCAGCAGCTTAGCGTTGGCCCGTGAGCAGTTCTTC. This sequence encodes CASSLALAREQFF.

This clonotype is a singleton in its sample. Written as DNA, the CDR3 is TGCGCCAGCAGCCAAGCGAGGGGGCAGAACATTCAGTACTTC. Residues: CASSQARGQNIQYF. V usage is TRBV4-3 and J usage is TRBJ2-4, with 7 bases lining up with TRBD1. From germline, CDR1 is LGHNA and CDR2 YSLEER. V was clipped by 1 base and J by 7 bases; unmatched bases: 4. The CDR3 is 14 residues long.

Regarding this clonotype: The junction departs from germline at one end; a sequencing error may be responsible. The chain recombines TRBV6-4 with TRBJ1-5, with D perhaps TRBD1 (6 bases). Germline CDR1 and CDR2: MRHNA and SNTAGT. The CDR3 spans 13 residues. The CDR3 here is CASSEDSNQPRHF. The CDR3 DNA reads as TGTGCCAGCAGTGAGGACAGCAATCAGCCCCGGCATTTT.

This clonotype was observed a handful of times. This chain connects TRBV29-1 to TRBJ1-4, with D tentatively TRBD1 (6 bases). The germline gives CDR1 SQVTM, CDR2 ANQGSEA. The CDR3 runs to 13 residues. V shed 0 bases and J shed 8 bases, with 10 bases lying between them. The CDR3 loop is CSVEDQGQEKLFF. The CDR3, as DNA: TGCAGCGTTGAAGACCAGGGGCAGGAAAAACTGTTTTTT.

A few counts support this clonotype. The chain joins TRBV18 to TRBJ1-1; D is possibly TRBD1 (6 bases). Trimming took off 1 base at V and 2 bases at J, with 8 bases between the two ends. Per germline, CDR1 KGHSH and CDR2 LQKENI. This CDR3 has 14 amino acids. The CDR3 DNA reads as TGTGCCAGCTCACCACTAGGGACAAACACTGAAGCTTTCTTT. Translation: CASSPLGTNTEAFF. Based on the CDR3 plus reference TRBV18 and TRBJ1-1, the full variable domain is NAGVMQNPRHLVRRRGQEARLRCSPMKGHSHVYWYRQLPEEGLKFMVYLQKENIIDESGMPKERFSAEFPKEGPSILRIQQVVRGDSAAYFCASSPLGTNTEAFFGQGTRLTVV.

This clonotype is a singleton in its sample. The chain recombines TRBV28 with TRBJ1-1; D gene unclear. CDR1 is MDHEN, CDR2 SYDVKM, per germline. Trimming left V 8 bases short and J 0 bases short, with 10 bases between. This CDR3 contains 13 residues. The CDR3 loop is CASLLGVNTEAFF. The CDR3 DNA reads TGTGCCAGCCTTCTCGGGGTGAACACTGAAGCTTTCTTT. Variable domain in full (rest from reference TRBV28 and TRBJ1-1): DVKVTQSSRYLVKRTGEKVFLECVQDMDHENMFWYRQDPGLGLRLIYFSYDVKMKEKGDIPEGYSVSREKKERFSLILESASTNQTSMYLCASLLGVNTEAFFGQGTRLTVV.

This clonotype was found many times. The chain links TRBV20-1 to TRBJ2-5, with D possibly TRBD1 on 6 matching bases. CDR1 and CDR2 from the germline V gene are DFQATT and SNEGSKA (reference sequence). V lost 3 bases and J lost 6, with 14 bases in between. There are 13 residues in the CDR3. The CDR3 DNA reads as TGCAGTGCTAGTAGCCGAGGGGGAAAGACCCAGTACTTC. Translated: CSASSRGGKTQYF.

This clonotype was counted between two and nine times. The V call is TRBV6-5, the J call TRBJ2-4; D might be TRBD2 (6 bases). Germline V gives CDR1 MNHEY, CDR2 SVGAGI. Trimming pared 7 bases from V and 2 bases from J, leaving 15 bases between. The CDR3 is 15 amino acids. The CDR3 protein is CASTPREVTKNIQYF. The CDR3 bases are TGTGCCAGCACCCCAAGGGAGGTTACCAAAAACATTCAGTACTTC.

This clonotype turned up a few times. As DNA, the CDR3 is TGTGCCAGCAGGGGGAGGGTAGGAGGCTACACCTTC. Translation gives CASRGRVGGYTF. The rearrangement joins TRBV25-1 to TRBJ1-2; D gene uncertain. There are 12 residues in the CDR3. CDR1 and CDR2 (germline): MGHDK, SYGVNS. The V gene lost 6 bases and the J gene lost 8 bases, with 13 bases spanning the gap.

Comment on this clonotype: Since a much larger clone is just one base distant, this may be a read error. The J gene is TRBJ2-5, the V gene TRBV10-3, with D maybe TRBD2 (5 bases). The germline gives CDR1 ENHRY, CDR2 SYGVKD. Between the trimmed V and J ends, which lost 8 bases and 3 bases, there was a span of 16 bases. This CDR3 comprises 14 residues. The CDR3 DNA is TGTGCCATCCCCATACTAGTTCGCGAAGAGACCCAGTACTTC. Protein: CAIPILVREETQYF.

The rearrangement uses TRBV27 and TRBJ2-2; TRBD2 is a possible D gene (10 bases). Between the trimmed V and J ends, which lost 4 bases and 4 bases, there was a span of 22 bases. The CDR3 sequence is 18 residues long. Germline V gene sequence: CDR1 MNHEY, CDR2 SMNVEV (reference sequence). CDR3 protein: CASSSPVLAGQGTGELFF. CDR3 in DNA: TGTGCCAGCAGTTCCCCGGTACTAGCGGGACAGGGCACCGGGGAGCTGTTTTTT.

The chain carries TRBV27 and TRBJ1-1; TRBD1 is a possible D gene (6 bases). Between the trimmed V and J ends, which lost 2 bases and 8 bases, there was a span of 9 bases. The CDR3 covers 12 residues. Germline-derived CDR1 and CDR2 are MNHEY and SMNVEV (reference sequence). CDR3 sequence (DNA): TGTGCCAGCAGTTTACCCAGGGGAGAAGCTTTCTTT. This sequence encodes CASSLPRGEAFF.